This T cell receptor beta chain appears in the sequencing data of a study of cytomegalovirus exposure and HLA in healthy donors. The CDR3 is 15 residues long. Germline V gene data show CDR1 as MNHEY and CDR2 as SVGAGI. V lost 7 bases to trimming and J lost 0 bases, with 10 bases between them. With respect to this clone: The antigen is undetermined.

The study ran its PCR with 60 Vbeta and 13 Jbeta primers. Profiled with immunoSEQ multiplex PCR; TCRdb holds only in-frame clones, not every one. The sample gives some 150,000 clones, roughly three quarters of which show up once; 3.5% is in the top ten. General study results and limits: Later analysis identified over 15,000 TCR beta sequences associated with HLA alleles, using a false discovery rate threshold of 0.05.

The sequence was obtained from a human donor in good health. The sequencing input was PBMCs. This rearrangement joins TRBV6-5 to TRBJ2-6, with D perhaps TRBD2 (5 bases). CDR3 DNA sequence: TGTGCCAGCACTACCGGGGTCTCTGGGGCCAACGTCCTGACTTTC. Translating it yields CASTTGVSGANVLTF.